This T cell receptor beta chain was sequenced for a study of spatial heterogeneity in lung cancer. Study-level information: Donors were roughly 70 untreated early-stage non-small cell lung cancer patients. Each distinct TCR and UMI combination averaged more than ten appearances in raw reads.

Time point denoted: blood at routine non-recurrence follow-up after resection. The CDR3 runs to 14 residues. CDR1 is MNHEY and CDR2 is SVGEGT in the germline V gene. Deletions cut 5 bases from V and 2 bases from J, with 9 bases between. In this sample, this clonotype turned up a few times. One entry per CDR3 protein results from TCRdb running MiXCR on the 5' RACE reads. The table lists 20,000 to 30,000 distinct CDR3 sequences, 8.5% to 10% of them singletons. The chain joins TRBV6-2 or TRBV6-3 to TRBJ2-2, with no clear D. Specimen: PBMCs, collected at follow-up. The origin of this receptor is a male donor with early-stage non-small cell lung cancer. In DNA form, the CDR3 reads TGTGCCAGCAGTAGCTGGGGAAACACCGGGGAGCTGTTTTTT. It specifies CASSSWGNTGELFF.